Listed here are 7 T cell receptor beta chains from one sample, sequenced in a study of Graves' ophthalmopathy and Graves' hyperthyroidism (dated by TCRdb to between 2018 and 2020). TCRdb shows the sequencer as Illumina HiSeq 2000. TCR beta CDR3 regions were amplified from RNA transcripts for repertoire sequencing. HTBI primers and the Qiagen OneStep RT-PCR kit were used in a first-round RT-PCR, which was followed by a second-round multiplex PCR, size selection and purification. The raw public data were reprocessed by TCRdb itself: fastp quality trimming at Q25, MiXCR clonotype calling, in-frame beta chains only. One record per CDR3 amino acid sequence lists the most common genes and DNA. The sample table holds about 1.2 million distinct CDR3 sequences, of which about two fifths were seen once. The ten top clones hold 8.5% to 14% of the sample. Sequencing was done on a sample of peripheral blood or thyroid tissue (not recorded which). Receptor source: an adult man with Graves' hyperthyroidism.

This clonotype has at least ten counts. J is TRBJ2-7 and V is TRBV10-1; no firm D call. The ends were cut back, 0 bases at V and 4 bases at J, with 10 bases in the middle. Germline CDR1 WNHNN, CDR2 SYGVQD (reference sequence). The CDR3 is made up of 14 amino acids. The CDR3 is CASSESVVAYEQYF. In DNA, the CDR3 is TGCGCCAGCAGTGAGTCTGTAGTTGCATACGAGCAGTACTTC.

The CDR3 sequence is CSVEDVGGANVLTF. For the CDR3, the DNA is TGCAGCGTTGAAGATGTTGGGGGGGCCAACGTCCTGACTTTC. V and J are TRBV29-1 and TRBJ2-6; D uncertain. V lost 0 bases, J lost 4 bases, and 7 bases lay in between. Germline V gene sequence: CDR1 SQVTM, CDR2 ANQGSEA. This CDR3 has 14 residues.

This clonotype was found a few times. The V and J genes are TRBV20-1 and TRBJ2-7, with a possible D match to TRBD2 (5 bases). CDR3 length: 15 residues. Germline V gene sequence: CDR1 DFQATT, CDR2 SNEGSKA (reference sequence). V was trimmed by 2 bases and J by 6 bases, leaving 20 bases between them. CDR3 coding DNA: TGCAGTGCTAGAAGTTTTGTACTAGATGAGAGCGAGCAGTACTTC. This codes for CSARSFVLDESEQYF.

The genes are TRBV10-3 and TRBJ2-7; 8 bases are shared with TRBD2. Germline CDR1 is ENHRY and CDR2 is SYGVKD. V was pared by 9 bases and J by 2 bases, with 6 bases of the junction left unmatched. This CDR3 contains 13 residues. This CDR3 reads CAIGSGSTYEQYF. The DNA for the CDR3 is TGTGCCATTGGCAGCGGGAGCACCTACGAGCAGTACTTC.

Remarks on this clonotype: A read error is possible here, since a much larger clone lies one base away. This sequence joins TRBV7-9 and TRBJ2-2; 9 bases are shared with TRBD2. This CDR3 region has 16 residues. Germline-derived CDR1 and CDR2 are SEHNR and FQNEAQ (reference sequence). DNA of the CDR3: TGTGCCAGCAGCTCCCCTAGCGGGACAGACACCGAGGAGCTGTTTTTT. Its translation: CASSSPSGTDTEELFF.

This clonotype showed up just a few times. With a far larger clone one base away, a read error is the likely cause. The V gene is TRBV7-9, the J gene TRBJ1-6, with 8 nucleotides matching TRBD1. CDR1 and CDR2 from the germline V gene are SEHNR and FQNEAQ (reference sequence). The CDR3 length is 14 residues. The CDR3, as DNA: TGTGCCACCAGCTCAGACAGGGGTAATTCACCCCTCCACTTT. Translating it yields CATSSDRGNSPLHF. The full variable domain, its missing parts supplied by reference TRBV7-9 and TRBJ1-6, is DTGVSQNPRHKITKRGQNVTFRCDPISEHNRLYWYRQTLGQGPEFLTYFQNEAQLEKSRLLSDRFSAERPKGSFSTLEIQRTEQGDSAMYLCATSSDRGNSPLHFGNGTRLTVT.

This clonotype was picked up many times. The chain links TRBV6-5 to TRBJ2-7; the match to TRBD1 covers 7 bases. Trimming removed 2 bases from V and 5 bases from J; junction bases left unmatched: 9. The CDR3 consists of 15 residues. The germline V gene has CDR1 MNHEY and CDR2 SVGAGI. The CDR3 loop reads CASSYLTGTTHEQYF. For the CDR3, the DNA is TGTGCCAGCAGTTACCTGACAGGGACGACCCACGAGCAGTACTTC.